This note documents a single T cell receptor beta chain sequence. No antigen is known for it. Base qualities are missing; no much larger clone stands one base away. The donors were healthy, HIV-negative adults who had no recently reported acute infections or vaccinations. Every donor was a Caucasian adult living in Nashville, Tennessee, USA. CD4+ T cells were enriched through magnetic negative selection, after which naive cells were positively selected on CD45RA and the remaining negative fraction served as the memory subset. Blood was collected by leukapheresis, and PBMCs were isolated by Ficoll-Histopaque density gradient centrifugation and then cryopreserved in liquid nitrogen vapor phase. Purity and quantity of every magnetically sorted T cell population were checked by analytical flow cytometry. Each sorted fraction had its genomic DNA isolated and then quantified by UV absorbance on a Nanodrop 2000c.

The data stem from a study of shared clonotypes between healthy human individuals (TCRdb year 2020). General notes on the study: A couple of women and three men aged 18 to 49 years were included in the cohort. For each donor, three plates each were used for CD4 naive and CD4 memory, two plates were used for CD8 naive, and one plate was used for CD8 memory. Blood TCR repertoires of a handful of healthy adults were deeply sequenced to estimate repertoire size and the extent of clonotype sharing between individuals. Libraries were prepared and TCR repertoires were sequenced by different laboratories using diverse techniques, in order to increase sequencing depth and limit assay-specific biases. Between about 0.85 and 8.9 billion PBMCs per donor were obtained by leukapheresis. Study-level results and caveats: Larger estimated clonotype richness was generally found for naive subsets than for memory subsets. Sampling was restricted to blood, and TCR repertoires in tissues likely differ from the TCR repertoires found in blood. Sharing across a few donors was observed for roughly 5.4% of naive CD4, over 3% of naive CD8, over 2% of memory CD4, and about 0.4% of memory CD8 clonotypes. Pairwise subsampling indicated that sequencing depth was expected to affect the degree of clonotype sharing among donors. The genetic and exposure-history diversity represented was limited by the small number of donors. Compared with non-shared clonotypes, the clonotypes found in all four sorted-subset donors had higher generation probabilities. Even with the large sequencing depth, rarefaction of the sorted-subset datasets indicated that sequencing was incomplete.

TCR CDR3 regions were amplified from genomic DNA by multiplex PCR using the deep immunoSEQ assay. Extracted genomic DNA from each cell subset was spread evenly across all wells of several immunoSEQ 96-well plates, with each plate serving as a replicate. For sorted subsets, roughly 190 ng of genomic DNA, equivalent to around 29,000 T cell genomes, went into each replicate PCR. The purified libraries were quantified using a Qubit 3.0 fluorometer, sized with a Bioanalyzer 2100, and then quantified again using the KAPA Library Quantification kit. A separate single-read 150-cycle Illumina NextSeq 550 flow cell was used to sequence each immunoSEQ 96-well plate. Concerning the study's data processing: Because the immunoSEQ output held only junctional sequences and lacked quality scores, the filtering could not match the filtering applied to full-length reads. Sequences were annotated with PyIR, a Python wrapper for IgBLAST v1.9, and V/J genes and CDR3 were assigned using IMGT germline references. Any read was removed if the V/J assignment was weak (E-value above 1e-6), the CDR3 was missing, or the read contained stop codons, out-of-frame junctions, or ambiguous translated residues. V3J clonotypes were defined by identical inferred V gene, J gene, and CDR3 amino acid sequence. Percentage overlap between repertoires was calculated by dividing the number of shared unique clonotypes by the size of the smaller repertoire. RTK rarefaction, the Chao1 estimator, and Recon v2.1 estimates of unobserved clonotypes were used to assess repertoire richness. For all TCRbeta clonotypes obtained by the gDNA method from a few donors, generation probabilities were computed with OLGA. Here the immuneACCESS table is served through TCRdb, limited to in-frame sequences with V and J called. Missing clones are a known gap in these copies; in checked studies unresolved V genes cover under half, and the rest lacks a known reason. V and J calls and clone size come straight from that table; D and trimming were deduced from the DNA. Recorded for this sample are about 680,000 clones; approximately 79% of them occurred a single time. More than 1.5% of the sample goes to the ten largest clones.

V is shortened by 6 bases, J by 6 bases, and the region joining them spans 9 bases. The germline V gene (reference sequence) yields LNHNV for CDR1 and YYDKDF for CDR2. The cysteine opens and the phenylalanine closes a CDR3 of 12 amino acids. The read is trimmed to its CDR3 DNA, 36 bases read in frame from base 1. The rearrangement combines TRBV15 with TRBJ1-5, with no confidently assigned D gene. The source of this sequence is a young woman in good health. Source material: memory CD4+ T cells sorted from blood. The cell subset or site label, read with the paper, signifies: CD45RA-negative fraction. The sequence in DNA is TGTGCCACCAGTCCCTACTCTCAGCCCCAGCATTTT. This gives the protein CATSPYSQPQHF. Here the CDR3 is joined to the reference TRBV15 and TRBJ1-5 genes, and the full variable domain is: DAMVIQNPRYQVTQFGKPVTLSCSQTLNHNVMYWYQQKSSQAPKLLFHYYDKDFNNEADTPDNFQSRRPNTSFCFLDIRSPGLGDTAMYLCATSPYSQPQHFGDGTRLSIL.